The 17 T cell receptor beta chains below all came from one sample that was sequenced in a study of blood T cell repertoires in COVID-19. Repertoires were generated with immunoSEQ multiplex PCR, while TCRdb's copy carries only in-frame clones and drops some. The sample holds around 58,000 clones, around 89% seen once. What was sequenced was PBMCs or T cells enriched from blood (not recorded which). These receptors were obtained from a woman aged 40-49 years who had recovered from COVID-19.

A few counts support this clone. This chain joins TRBV12-3 or TRBV12-4 and TRBJ1-6; 7 nucleotides agree with TRBD1. CDR3 length: 13 residues. J gave up 14 bases and V 6 bases, and 10 bases lay outside the gene matches. CDR3 loop: CASRDNWGQTLHF. The CDR3 DNA is TGTGCCAGCAGGGACAATTGGGGACAGACCCTCCACTTT.

V usage is TRBV29-1 and J usage is TRBJ1-2; D possibly corresponds to TRBD1 (5 bases). The CDR3 totals 15 residues. The germline V gene encodes CDR1 SQVTM and CDR2 ANQGSEA. The V end was cut by 3 bases, the J end by 4 bases, with 18 bases between. This chain's CDR3 is CSVDLWAGSGYGYTF. The DNA for the CDR3 is TGCAGCGTTGATCTCTGGGCAGGGTCGGGCTATGGCTACACCTTC.

J is TRBJ2-7 and V is TRBV2; 8 positions match TRBD1. Unmatched junction bases numbered 1, after V lost 4 bases and J lost 2 bases. Germline assignment: CDR1 SNHLY and CDR2 FYNNEI. CDR3 length: 13 residues. CDR3 in amino acids: CASSGQGTYEQYF. For the CDR3, the DNA is TGTGCCAGCAGTGGACAGGGGACCTACGAGCAGTACTTC. The complete variable domain, with remaining parts taken from reference TRBV2 and TRBJ2-7, reads EPEVTQTPSHQVTQMGQEVILRCVPISNHLYFYWYRQILGQKVEFLVSFYNNEISEKSEIFDDQFSVERPDGSNFTLKIRSTKLEDSAMYFCASSGQGTYEQYFGPGTRLTVT.

J is TRBJ2-5 and V is TRBV2; D possibly corresponds to TRBD1 (5 bases). The germline V gene encodes CDR1 SNHLY and CDR2 FYNNEI. CDR3 size: 18 residues. Trimming took off 6 bases at V and 2 bases at J, with 25 bases between the two ends. CDR3 protein: CASRTPELDSALQETQYF. The CDR3, as DNA: TGTGCCAGCAGGACTCCCGAGCTAGACAGCGCCCTACAAGAGACCCAGTACTTC.

The chain carries TRBV12-5 and TRBJ2-1; 10 bases line up with TRBD1. The germline V gene encodes CDR1 LGHNT and CDR2 FRNRAP. The CDR3 is 12 residues long. J lost 9 bases, V lost 9 bases, and 5 bases had no gene match. CDR3 residues: CASGTGDSEQFF. In DNA form, the CDR3 reads TGTGCTAGCGGGACAGGGGACAGTGAGCAGTTCTTC.

This sequence joins TRBV10-2 and TRBJ1-2, with D hard to call. V was shortened by 3 bases and J by 2 bases, with 4 bases between the two germline ends. Per the germline V gene, CDR1 is WSHSY and CDR2 is SAAADI. This CDR3 is built from 12 residues. CDR3 in amino acids: CASSDTNYGYTF. DNA of the CDR3: TGCGCCAGCAGTGACACAAACTATGGCTACACCTTC.

The genes are TRBV10-3 and TRBJ1-2; 7 bases are a match to TRBD1. Germline CDR1 ENHRY, CDR2 SYGVKD. The length of the CDR3 is 15 residues. J was trimmed by 0 bases and V by 6 bases; bases with no gene match: 7. CDR3 protein: CAISEPGQTNYGYTF. For the CDR3, the DNA is TGTGCCATCAGCGAACCGGGACAGACTAACTATGGCTACACCTTC.

The chain couples TRBV4-2 to TRBJ2-7, with 7 nucleotides matching TRBD1. V dropped 1 base and J dropped 5; count of bases not matched to a gene: 14. The CDR3 is made up of 17 amino acids. CDR1 and CDR2 from the germline V gene are LGHNA and YNFKEQ. The CDR3 bases are TGTGCCAGCAGCCAAGTCGGGTTCGGGACAGATGGTGACGAGCAGTACTTC. It encodes CASSQVGFGTDGDEQYF.

This chain joins TRBV5-1 and TRBJ2-1; unclear D gene. Germline V gives CDR1 SGHRS, CDR2 YFSETQ. The V and J ends lost 0 bases and 1 base respectively, with 8 bases between them. The CDR3 is 15 residues long. The DNA for the CDR3 is TGCGCCAGCAGCTTGGGCAGGCTATCCTACAATGAGCAGTTCTTC. Translating gives CASSLGRLSYNEQFF.

V and J are TRBV7-6 and TRBJ2-5; D may be TRBD1 (6 bases). Trimming stripped 6 bases from V and 5 bases from J, with 19 bases between. The CDR3 spans 15 residues. Per the germline V gene, CDR1 is SGHVS and CDR2 is FNYEAQ. In DNA, the CDR3 is TGTGCCAGCAGTCAAATCCTACCGGGACATGAGACCCAGTACTTC. Amino acid sequence: CASSQILPGHETQYF.

J is TRBJ2-1 and V is TRBV7-6; 10 nucleotides match TRBD2. Germline CDR1 is SGHVS and CDR2 is FNYEAQ. The CDR3 loop spans 16 amino acids. V lost 5 bases and J lost 9; bases outside the gene matches: 13. The CDR3 bases are TGTGCCAGCAGCCCCTTGGTAGCGGGGGGCTTTAGTGAGCAGTTCTTC. Amino acids: CASSPLVAGGFSEQFF.

This rearrangement joins TRBV5-1 to TRBJ2-1; the match to TRBD2 covers 11 bases. The germline V gene encodes CDR1 SGHRS and CDR2 YFSETQ. CDR3 length: 16 residues. Trimming removed 1 base from V and 9 bases from J; junction bases left unmatched: 9. The CDR3 DNA sequence: TGCGCCAGCAGCTTGACTAGCGGGGGACCTAGTGGTGAGCAGTTCTTC. It yields the protein CASSLTSGGPSGEQFF.

The chain has TRBV7-9 and TRBJ1-1; 8 positions match TRBD1. Germline V gives CDR1 SEHNR, CDR2 FQNEAQ (reference sequence). The CDR3 has 14 residues. With V trimmed by 2 bases and J by 1 base, 0 bases remained unmatched. The CDR3 DNA reads as TGTGCCAGCAGCTTACAGGGGGCGAACACTGAAGCTTTCTTT. Translating it yields CASSLQGANTEAFF.

This chain connects TRBV19 to TRBJ2-2; 10 bases line up with TRBD1. Per germline, CDR1 LNHDA and CDR2 SQIVND (reference sequence). V was clipped by 5 bases and J by 4 bases; unmatched bases: 4. The CDR3 consists of 15 residues. CDR3 protein: CASSPDRGRTGELFF. The CDR3 DNA is TGTGCCAGTAGTCCAGACAGGGGGCGCACCGGGGAGCTGTTTTTT.

The rearrangement uses TRBV6-4 and TRBJ1-2; 7 nucleotides line up with TRBD1. J gave up 4 bases and V 3 bases, and 2 bases lay outside the gene matches. The CDR3 extends over 13 amino acids. Germline lookup yields CDR1 MRHNA and CDR2 SNTAGT. CDR3: CASSEPGGYGYTF. CDR3 in DNA: TGTGCCAGCAGTGAGCCAGGGGGCTATGGCTACACCTTC.

This chain connects TRBV18 to TRBJ1-6; D is perhaps TRBD1 (6 bases). Trimming stripped 1 base from V and 6 bases from J, with 10 bases between. CDR1 and CDR2 from the germline V gene are KGHSH and LQKENI. This CDR3 comprises 15 residues. DNA for the CDR3: TGTGCCAGCTCACCACGGGGGCATGGTAATTCACCCCTCCACTTT. It translates to CASSPRGHGNSPLHF.

The sample holds one count of this clone. The chain has TRBV27 and TRBJ1-1; D remains ambiguous. Germline V gene lookup returns CDR1 MNHEY and CDR2 SMNVEV (reference sequence). The CDR3 extends over 15 amino acids. V shed 2 bases and J shed 3 bases, with 13 bases lying between them. The DNA of the CDR3 is TGTGCCAGCAGTTTAACGGGGTGGGTGGACACTGAAGCTTTCTTT. Its protein product is CASSLTGWVDTEAFF.